Presented here are 22 T cell receptor beta chains from one specimen sequenced in a study of cytomegalovirus exposure and HLA in healthy donors. PCR amplification relied on 60 Vbeta primers (plus 13 Jbeta primers). The method was immunoSEQ multiplex PCR; TCRdb's version includes in-frame clones alone and lacks a portion of them. The profile shows 55,000 to 70,000 clones, 65% to 90% of them singletons. Specimen: PBMCs. The receptors were sampled from a human donor in good health.

The chain combines TRBV7-2 with TRBJ1-4; no reliable D call. In germline, CDR1 is SGHTA, CDR2 FQGNSA. This CDR3 is built from 15 residues. V was clipped by 5 bases and J by 0 bases, with 10 bases between them. This CDR3 is CASSVRSATNEKLFF. In DNA, the CDR3 is TGTGCCAGCAGCGTACGGAGTGCAACTAATGAAAAACTGTTTTTT.

The CDR3 nucleotides read TGCGCCAGCAGCTTGGACTCTGGACACTTCTACGAGCAGTACTTC. Residues: CASSLDSGHFYEQYF. The chain joins TRBV5-1 to TRBJ2-5; tentatively, D is TRBD1 (5 bases). The DNA matches TRBJ2-7 better at its end, which makes the J call doubtful. The CDR3 is 15 amino acids. From germline, CDR1 is SGHRS and CDR2 YFSETQ.

The rearrangement joins TRBV11-2 to TRBJ2-1; TRBD1 matches 10 bases. Trimming took 2 bases from V and 8 from J; bases not matched to a gene: 12. The CDR3 extends over 17 amino acids. The germline gives CDR1 SGHAT, CDR2 FQNNGV. As DNA, the CDR3 is TGTGCCAGCAGCTTACACCCGACAGGGGGCCCTTTCGATGAGCAGTTCTTC. Its protein product is CASSLHPTGGPFDEQFF.

This chain links TRBV4-3 with TRBJ1-1, with D unclear. V was trimmed by 1 base and J by 0 bases, leaving 3 bases between them. The CDR3 length is 13 residues. Germline assignment: CDR1 LGHNA and CDR2 YSLEER. CDR3 sequence (DNA): TGCGCCAGCAGCCAAGTAGTGAACACTGAAGCTTTCTTT. Protein product: CASSQVVNTEAFF.

The chain joins TRBV5-6 to TRBJ1-2; D is undetermined. This CDR3 spans 13 amino acids. CDR1 and CDR2 (germline): SGHDT, YYEEEE. V lost 2 bases to trimming and J lost 4 bases, with 9 bases between them. The CDR3 sequence: CASSFLSSYGYTF. DNA of the CDR3: TGTGCCAGCAGCTTTTTATCCAGCTATGGCTACACCTTC. The entire variable domain, with the rest obtained from reference TRBV5-6 and TRBJ1-2, is as follows: DAGVTQSPTHLIKTRGQQVTLRCSPKSGHDTVSWYQQALGQGPQFIFQYYEEEERQRGNFPDRFSGHQFPNYSSELNVNALLLGDSALYLCASSFLSSYGYTFGSGTRLTVV.

The gene calls are TRBV12-5 and TRBJ1-1, with D perhaps TRBD1 (6 bases). From germline, CDR1 is LGHNT and CDR2 FRNRAP. This CDR3 has 15 residues. The V gene lost 0 bases and the J gene lost 0 bases, with 8 bases spanning the gap. CDR3 nucleotides: TGTGCTAGTGGTTTGGTCGGACAGCTGAACACTGAAGCTTTCTTT. Translating it yields CASGLVGQLNTEAFF.

The CDR3 loop reads CASSQEGEGTSNQPQHF. The CDR3 DNA reads TGCGCCAGCAGCCAAGAAGGGGAGGGCACGAGCAATCAGCCCCAGCATTTT. The gene calls are TRBV4-1 and TRBJ1-5; weak D call: TRBD1 (5 bases). The CDR3 is 17 amino acids. V lost 0 bases to trimming and J lost 1 base, with 13 bases between them. In germline, CDR1 is MGHRA, CDR2 YSYEKL.

The J gene is TRBJ1-6, the V gene TRBV10-2; D may be TRBD1 (6 bases). The CDR3 has 14 residues. Trimming shortened V by 0 bases and J by 9 bases, and 9 bases separated the two germline ends. Per germline, CDR1 WSHSY and CDR2 SAAADI. Here the CDR3 reads CASSESRGPSPLHF. CDR3 coding DNA: TGCGCCAGCAGTGAGTCGCGGGGGCCTTCACCCCTCCACTTT.

The chain has TRBV6-1 and TRBJ1-2; TRBD1 is a possible D gene (5 bases). CDR1 is MNHNS, CDR2 SASEGT, per germline. Trimming took off 6 bases at V and 3 bases at J, with 14 bases between the two ends. This CDR3 has 14 amino acids. CDR3 bases: TGTGCCAGCAGATCCCCGGGGGAGCACTATGGCTACACCTTC. Translating gives CASRSPGEHYGYTF.

This clone was detected only once. The rearrangement joins TRBV6-6 to TRBJ1-4; D ambiguous. Germline V CDR1 and CDR2: MNHNY, SVGAGI (reference sequence). The CDR3 extends over 13 amino acids. Trimming cost V 0 bases and J 4 bases, with 3 bases left between them. CDR3 in amino acids: CASSYSRNEKLFF. The CDR3 coding sequence is TGTGCCAGCAGTTACTCGCGTAATGAAAAACTGTTTTTT.

About this clone itself: One junction end does not reproduce the germline sequence, and a read error may be involved. The rearrangement joins TRBV7-9 to TRBJ1-4; D call uncertain. This CDR3 is 12 amino acids long. The germline V gene has CDR1 SEHNR and CDR2 FQNEAQ (reference sequence). The CDR3: CSSSPTTRKLFF. Written as DNA, the CDR3 is TGTTCCAGCAGCCCCACCACCAGAAAACTGTTTTTT.

The J gene is TRBJ2-7, the V gene TRBV4-3; 9 positions agree with TRBD2. The CDR3 has 15 amino acids. With V trimmed by 0 bases and J by 4 bases, 4 bases remained unmatched. Germline-derived CDR1 and CDR2 are LGHNA and YSLEER. Here the CDR3 DNA reads TGCGCCAGCAGCCAAGAAGAGGCGGGGGGGTACGAGCAGTACTTC. This encodes CASSQEEAGGYEQYF.

Only a few counts were recorded for this clone. The chain is built from TRBV10-3 and TRBJ2-5, with 8 bases fitting TRBD1. Germline V gene sequence: CDR1 ENHRY, CDR2 SYGVKD. With V trimmed by 0 bases and J by 5 bases, 11 bases remained unmatched. The length of the CDR3 is 17 residues. CDR3: CAISESWFETGVETQYF. The DNA of the CDR3 is TGTGCCATCAGTGAGTCGTGGTTTGAGACAGGGGTTGAGACCCAGTACTTC.

The chain combines TRBV4-2 with TRBJ2-1, with D unresolved. V shed 0 bases and J shed 3 bases, with 12 bases lying between them. This CDR3 region has 16 residues. The germline CDR1 and CDR2 sequences are LGHNA and YNFKEQ. The CDR3 DNA sequence: TGTGCCAGCAGCCAAGACCCCCTAGATGGCTACAATGAGCAGTTCTTC. Translating gives CASSQDPLDGYNEQFF.

There are a few counts of this clone. This chain uses TRBV10-3 with TRBJ2-3; TRBD2 matches at 7 bases. CDR3 length: 17 amino acids. V gave up 6 bases and J gave up 0 bases; unmatched junction bases: 12. Germline CDR1 reads ENHRY; CDR2 reads SYGVKD. The chain's CDR3 is CAISRGGDYSSTDTQYF. In nucleotides, the CDR3 is TGTGCCATCAGCCGAGGAGGGGACTACTCTAGCACAGATACGCAGTATTTT.

This chain links TRBV2 with TRBJ2-5; tentatively, D is TRBD1 (6 bases). The end of the DNA fits TRBJ2-7 better, so the J call may be wrong. The germline gives CDR1 SNHLY, CDR2 FYNNEI. The CDR3 loop spans 13 amino acids. CDR3 region: CASSVQGYSEQYF. The DNA of the CDR3 is TGTGCCAGCAGTGTACAGGGTTACTCCGAGCAGTACTTC.

The rearrangement uses TRBV10-3 and TRBJ1-3; no definite D call. V gave up 6 bases and J gave up 0 bases, with 6 bases separating them. This CDR3 is 13 amino acids long. Germline V gives CDR1 ENHRY, CDR2 SYGVKD. CDR3 protein: CAISVFSGNTIYF. Written as DNA, the CDR3 is TGTGCCATCAGCGTTTTCTCTGGAAACACCATATATTTT.

V usage is TRBV11-2 and J usage is TRBJ2-1; 9 positions match TRBD2. V gave up 2 bases and J gave up 9 bases; unmatched junction bases: 5. This CDR3 is built from 14 residues. Germline-derived CDR1 and CDR2 are SGHAT and FQNNGV. The CDR3 DNA reads as TGTGCCAGCAGCTTACAGCGGGGGGTGGTTGAGCAGTTCTTC. Its translation: CASSLQRGVVEQFF.

This sequence joins TRBV18 and TRBJ1-4; 12 nucleotides agree with TRBD1. The CDR3 is made up of 18 amino acids. Germline trimming cut 0 bases from V and 8 bases from J; bases unmatched to any gene: 10. CDR1 is KGHSH, CDR2 LQKENI, per germline. The CDR3: CASSPPRGQGAAEEKLFF. The CDR3 bases are TGTGCCAGCTCACCACCTCGGGGACAGGGGGCCGCGGAGGAAAAACTGTTTTTT.

The V and J genes are TRBV4-1 and TRBJ1-1; D gene unclear. V shed 4 bases and J shed 1 base, with 13 bases lying between them. Looked up from germline, CDR1 is MGHRA and CDR2 is YSYEKL. This CDR3 comprises 15 residues. This chain's CDR3 is CASSPEERRNTEAFF. CDR3 DNA sequence: TGCGCCAGCAGCCCCGAGGAGAGACGGAACACTGAAGCTTTCTTT.

The V call is TRBV19, the J call TRBJ2-7; D is possibly TRBD1 (5 bases). CDR1 is LNHDA, CDR2 SQIVND, per germline (reference sequence). V dropped 1 base and J dropped 2 bases, with 9 bases sitting between them. The CDR3 is 14 amino acids. The CDR3 sequence: CASSIGAGTYEQYF. In nucleotides, the CDR3 is TGTGCCAGTAGTATAGGGGCAGGGACCTACGAGCAGTACTTC.

The V call is TRBV11-2, the J call TRBJ2-1, with 13 bases lining up with TRBD2. This CDR3 region has 17 residues. CDR1 is SGHAT, CDR2 FQNNGV, per germline. The ends lost 5 bases at V and 6 bases at J; junction bases unmatched: 10. CDR3 nucleotides: TGTGCCAGCAGCCGTACTGGACTAGCGGGAGAGCTCAATGAGCAGTTCTTC. Translation gives CASSRTGLAGELNEQFF.